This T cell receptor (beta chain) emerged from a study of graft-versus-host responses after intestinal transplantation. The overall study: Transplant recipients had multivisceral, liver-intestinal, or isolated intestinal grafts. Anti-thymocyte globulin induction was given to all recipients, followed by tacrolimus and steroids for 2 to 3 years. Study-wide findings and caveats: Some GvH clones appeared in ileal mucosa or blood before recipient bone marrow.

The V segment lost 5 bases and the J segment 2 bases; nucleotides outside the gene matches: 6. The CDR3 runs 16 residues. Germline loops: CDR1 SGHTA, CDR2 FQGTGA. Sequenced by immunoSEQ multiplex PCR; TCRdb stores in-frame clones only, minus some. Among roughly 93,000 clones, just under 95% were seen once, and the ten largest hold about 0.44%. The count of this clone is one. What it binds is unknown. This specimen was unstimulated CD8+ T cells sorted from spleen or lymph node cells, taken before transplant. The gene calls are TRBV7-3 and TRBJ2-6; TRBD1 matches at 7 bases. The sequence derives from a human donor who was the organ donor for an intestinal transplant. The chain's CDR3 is CASSALTGTGANVLTF. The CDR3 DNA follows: TGTGCCAGCAGCGCCCTGACAGGGACTGGGGCCAACGTCCTGACTTTC.